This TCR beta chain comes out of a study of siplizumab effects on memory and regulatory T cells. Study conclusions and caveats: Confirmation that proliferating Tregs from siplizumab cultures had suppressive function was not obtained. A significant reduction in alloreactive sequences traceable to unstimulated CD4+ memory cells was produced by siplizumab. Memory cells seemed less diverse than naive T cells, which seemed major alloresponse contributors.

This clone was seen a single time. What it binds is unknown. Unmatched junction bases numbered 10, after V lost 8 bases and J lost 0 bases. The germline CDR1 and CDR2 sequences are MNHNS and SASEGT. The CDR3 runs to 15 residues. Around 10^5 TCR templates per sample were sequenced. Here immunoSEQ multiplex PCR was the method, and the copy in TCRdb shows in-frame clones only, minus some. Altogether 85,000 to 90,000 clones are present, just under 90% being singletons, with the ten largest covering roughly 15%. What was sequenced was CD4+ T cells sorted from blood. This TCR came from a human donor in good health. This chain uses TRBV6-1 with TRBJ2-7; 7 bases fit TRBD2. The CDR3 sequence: CASLERSSGSYEQYF. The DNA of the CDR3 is TGTGCCAGCCTCGAAAGGTCTAGCGGCTCCTACGAGCAGTACTTC.